These T cell receptor beta chains were read from a single sample in a study of persistence of HIV-infected CD4 T cells. These TCRs are of unknown antigen specificity. Data came from immunoSEQ multiplex PCR; TCRdb stores just in-frame clones and leaves some out. The sample includes roughly 41,000 clones, more than 70% seen only once; the top ten take 1.6%. The input for sequencing was CD4+ T cells sorted from PBMCs after roughly 19-hour stimulation, taken from a patient who received antiretroviral therapy. Receptors were obtained from an adult man with HIV who was CMV-seropositive. Each CDR3 is given with its conserved first and last residue.

CDR3 protein: CASGYRQGAGLNTEAFF
V gene: TRBV27
J gene: TRBJ1-1

CDR3 protein: CASSLGRGKAFF
V gene: TRBV7-9
J gene: TRBJ1-1

CDR3 protein: CASSIVNRGTPAFF
V gene: TRBV19
J gene: TRBJ1-1

CDR3 protein: CASRAGGGDTQYF
V gene: TRBV10-1
J gene: TRBJ2-3

CDR3 protein: CASSLKGSLNQPQHF
V gene: TRBV7-2
J gene: TRBJ1-5

CDR3 protein: CASSSGGVETGELFF
V gene: TRBV27
J gene: TRBJ2-2

CDR3 protein: CSVYGQGRGAKNIQYF
V gene: TRBV29-1
J gene: TRBJ2-4

CDR3 protein: CASSPPAGGIYNEQFF
V gene: TRBV18
J gene: TRBJ2-1

CDR3 protein: CASSQSGTFCYEQYF
V gene: TRBV23-1
J gene: TRBJ2-7

CDR3 protein: CATSTERDSPLHF
V gene: TRBV19
J gene: TRBJ1-6

CDR3 protein: CASSVSGLTDTQYF
V gene: TRBV9
J gene: TRBJ2-3

CDR3 protein: CASSQTGMGTDTQYF
V gene: TRBV10-1
J gene: TRBJ2-3

CDR3 protein: CASLDRVGGYTF
V gene: TRBV25-1
J gene: TRBJ1-2

CDR3 protein: CASSLVPGETYNEQFF
V gene: TRBV4-1
J gene: TRBJ2-1

CDR3 protein: CASRPGGGPGANVLTF
V gene: TRBV27
J gene: TRBJ2-6

CDR3 protein: CASSLSTVKEDTQYF
V gene: TRBV10-1
J gene: TRBJ2-3

CDR3 protein: CAKTPHPTGAGELFF
V gene: TRBV6-5
J gene: TRBJ2-2

CDR3 protein: CASSVAGGYTGELFF
V gene: TRBV6-1
J gene: TRBJ2-2

CDR3 protein: CASSPSGLYSGANVLTF
V gene: TRBV3-1/TRBV3-2
J gene: TRBJ2-6

CDR3 protein: CASSPNLGETQYF
V gene: TRBV27
J gene: TRBJ2-5

CDR3 protein: CASSSQGQNTEAFF
V gene: TRBV5-1
J gene: TRBJ1-1

CDR3 protein: CASSFGGTAPREQFF
V gene: TRBV7-9
J gene: TRBJ2-1

CDR3 protein: CASSPGAAGYSNQPQHF
V gene: TRBV28
J gene: TRBJ1-5

CDR3 protein: CATSSGGSSNQPQHF
V gene: TRBV15
J gene: TRBJ1-5

CDR3 protein: CASSYGQGATLTEAFF
V gene: TRBV5-1
J gene: TRBJ1-1

CDR3 protein: CASSPGRSNYGYTF
V gene: TRBV7-8
J gene: TRBJ1-2

CDR3 protein: CATSAGTGHTGELFF
V gene: TRBV24-1
J gene: TRBJ2-2

CDR3 protein: CASSLMTGNANSPLHF
V gene: TRBV5-1
J gene: TRBJ1-6

CDR3 protein: CASRGLVGNEQFF
V gene: TRBV10-2
J gene: TRBJ2-1

CDR3 protein: CASSLEGANSPLHF
V gene: TRBV5-1
J gene: TRBJ1-6

CDR3 protein: CASSRQGRGAFF
V gene: TRBV7-9
J gene: TRBJ1-1

CDR3 protein: CASRRHQGDTEAFF
V gene: TRBV6-6
J gene: TRBJ1-1

CDR3 protein: CASSSSTGTNYGYTF
V gene: TRBV5-1
J gene: TRBJ1-2

CDR3 protein: CASSLIGGNTEAFF
V gene: TRBV28
J gene: TRBJ1-1

CDR3 protein: CASSRGSAYGNTIYF
V gene: TRBV2
J gene: TRBJ1-3

CDR3 protein: CASSLNALPNTEAFF
V gene: TRBV5-1
J gene: TRBJ1-1

CDR3 protein: CASSPPGQAYGYTF
V gene: TRBV6-6
J gene: TRBJ1-2

CDR3 protein: CSVRVQTDTQYF
V gene: TRBV29-1
J gene: TRBJ2-3

CDR3 protein: CASSLGTGTARAYNEQFF
V gene: TRBV11-3
J gene: TRBJ2-1

CDR3 protein: CASSFSWTGAYGYTF
V gene: TRBV28
J gene: TRBJ1-2

CDR3 protein: CASREGGAGYTF
V gene: TRBV6-5
J gene: TRBJ1-2

CDR3 protein: CASSLQENSNYGYTF
V gene: TRBV4-1
J gene: TRBJ1-2

CDR3 protein: CATSGGGAGNTIYF
V gene: TRBV6-5
J gene: TRBJ1-3

CDR3 protein: CASHSNRGNSPLHF
V gene: TRBV3-1/TRBV3-2
J gene: TRBJ1-6

CDR3 protein: CASNPGKFSGANVLTF
V gene: TRBV5-8
J gene: TRBJ2-6

CDR3 protein: CASSLVRGTEAFF
V gene: TRBV6-4
J gene: TRBJ1-1

CDR3 protein: CASSLGDILNQPQHF
V gene: TRBV4-2
J gene: TRBJ1-5

CDR3 protein: CATSEGLRQPQHF
V gene: TRBV24-1
J gene: TRBJ1-5

CDR3 protein: CASSQGPNTEAFF
V gene: TRBV9
J gene: TRBJ1-1

CDR3 protein: CASGLVRTSGGAHEQFF
V gene: TRBV12-5
J gene: TRBJ2-1

CDR3 protein: CASRGGQSNQPQHF
V gene: TRBV27
J gene: TRBJ1-5

CDR3 protein: CASSIRGWTSGGAYNEQFF
V gene: TRBV19
J gene: TRBJ2-1

CDR3 protein: CASSYLAGDYNEQFF
V gene: TRBV6-5
J gene: TRBJ2-1

CDR3 protein: CASSRQGGTEAFF
V gene: TRBV5-1
J gene: TRBJ1-1

CDR3 protein: CASLPPGLRNTGELFF
V gene: TRBV18
J gene: TRBJ2-2